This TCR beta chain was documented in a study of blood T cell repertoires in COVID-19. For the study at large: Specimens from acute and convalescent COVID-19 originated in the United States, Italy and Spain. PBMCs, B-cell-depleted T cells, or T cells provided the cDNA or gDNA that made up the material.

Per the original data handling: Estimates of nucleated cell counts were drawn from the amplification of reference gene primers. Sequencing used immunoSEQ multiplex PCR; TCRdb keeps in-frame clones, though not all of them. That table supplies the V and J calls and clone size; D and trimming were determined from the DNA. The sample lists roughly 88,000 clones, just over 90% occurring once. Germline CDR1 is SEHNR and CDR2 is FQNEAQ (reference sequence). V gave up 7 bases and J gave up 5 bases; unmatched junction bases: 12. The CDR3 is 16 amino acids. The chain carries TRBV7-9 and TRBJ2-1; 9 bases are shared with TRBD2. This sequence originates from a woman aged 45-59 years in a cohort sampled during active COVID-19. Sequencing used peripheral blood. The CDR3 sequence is CASTLGVAGGNNEQFF. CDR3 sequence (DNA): TGTGCCAGCACCCTTGGAGTGGCGGGGGGGAACAATGAGCAGTTCTTC.